This entry is about one T cell receptor (beta chain). Regions amplified from RNA transcripts were the TCR beta CDR3 regions. TCR CDR3 underwent first-round RT-PCR with the HTBI primer set. TCRdb reprocessed the multiplex PCR reads via MiXCR and lists one record per CDR3 protein. The data show 490,000 or so distinct CDR3 sequences, about 20% seen once. This record comes from a study of T cells in Graves' hyperthyroidism and ophthalmopathy. The germline gives CDR1 SGHTA, CDR2 FQGNSA. The CDR3 runs to 14 residues. V lost 1 base and J 5 bases, leaving 11 bases between the germline ends. The sequence was collected from a woman aged 65 to 85 with Graves' ophthalmopathy. The sequencing input was blood. V usage is TRBV7-2 and J usage is TRBJ2-5, with D unclear. The CDR3 nucleotides read TGTGCCAGCAGCTTAGGGGTCCTGGGGGAGACCCAGTACTTC. This gives the protein CASSLGVLGETQYF. Supplemented by reference TRBV7-2 and TRBJ2-5, the full variable domain reads GAGVSQSPSNKVTEKGKDVELRCDPISGHTALYWYRQSLGQGLEFLIYFQGNSAPDKSGLPSDRFSAERTGGSVSTLTIQRTQQEDSAVYLCASSLGVLGETQYFGPGTRLLVL.